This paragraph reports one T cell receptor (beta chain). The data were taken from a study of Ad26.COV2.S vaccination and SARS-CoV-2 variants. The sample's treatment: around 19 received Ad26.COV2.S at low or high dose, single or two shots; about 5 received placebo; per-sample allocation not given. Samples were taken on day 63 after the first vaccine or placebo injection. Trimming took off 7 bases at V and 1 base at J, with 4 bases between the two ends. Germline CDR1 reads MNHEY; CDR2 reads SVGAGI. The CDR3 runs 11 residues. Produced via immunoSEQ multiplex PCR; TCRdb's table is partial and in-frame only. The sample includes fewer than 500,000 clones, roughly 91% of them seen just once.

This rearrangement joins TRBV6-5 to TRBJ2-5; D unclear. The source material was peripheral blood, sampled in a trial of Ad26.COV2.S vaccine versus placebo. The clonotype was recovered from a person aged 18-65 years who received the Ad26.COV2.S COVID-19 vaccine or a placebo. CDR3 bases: TGTGCCAGCAACCTCCAAGAGACCCAGTACTTC. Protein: CASNLQETQYF.